The sequence of this TCR beta chain was determined in a study of CD8 T cells in ankylosing spondylitis. Points from the study as a whole: Roughly eight highly homologous variants made up a TCR beta motif that seemed to typify ankylosing spondylitis blood. Reports say disease-linked clones showed up significantly more in matched ankylosing spondylitis synovial fluid. Past studies reported some motif variants in reactive arthritis synovial fluid and blood.

The CDR3 contains 14 residues. The germline V and J ends were trimmed by 6 bases and 5 bases, with 16 bases remaining between them. For TCR beta, libraries came from quantitative 5'-RACE with molecular barcodes. TCRdb processed the 5' RACE reads anew with MiXCR; each CDR3 protein has one entry. The sample gives some 200,000 distinct CDR3 sequences, about 13% of which show up once; approximately 15% is in the top ten. Comment on this clonotype: Its antigen is unknown.

Sequenced material: blood, either unsorted or a sorted T cell fraction (not recorded which). The receptor was isolated from a male donor with ankylosing spondylitis or in good health (not recorded which). The chain has TRBV12-3 or TRBV12-4 and TRBJ1-2, with D hard to call. The CDR3 is CASSPHGVVYGYTF. The CDR3 nucleotides read TGTGCCAGCAGCCCCCATGGGGTCGTTTATGGCTACACCTTC.